This T cell receptor beta chain emerged from a study of cytomegalovirus exposure and HLA in healthy donors. The CDR3 contains 15 residues. The junction had 8 bases not matched to a gene; V was cut back by 5 bases and J by 2 bases. Germline lookup yields CDR1 PRHDT and CDR2 FYEKMQ (reference sequence). 60 Vbeta and 13 Jbeta primers were used in PCR. Sequencing used immunoSEQ multiplex PCR; TCRdb keeps in-frame clones, though not all of them. The table includes about 180,000 clones, 65% to 90% detected once. Regarding this clone: The target antigen is unknown.

General study results and limits: Most of the CMV-associated TCR beta chains (in a later analysis) appeared to be HLA-restricted. As a later analysis showed, a missense DCLRE1C variant was linked to trimming of TCR beta V- and J-genes. When the data were analyzed later, several of the most significant clusters appeared to be linked to common viral pathogens.

In nominal health when sampled, donors likely had unrecorded immune exposures nonetheless. The clonotype originates from a girl aged 2-10 years in good health and CMV-seropositive. The V gene is TRBV13, the J gene TRBJ1-2; the match to TRBD1 covers 7 bases. The source material was PBMCs. Here the CDR3 DNA reads TGTGCCAGCAGCAAACCGGGACAGATAAACTATGGCTACACCTTC. Translation: CASSKPGQINYGYTF.